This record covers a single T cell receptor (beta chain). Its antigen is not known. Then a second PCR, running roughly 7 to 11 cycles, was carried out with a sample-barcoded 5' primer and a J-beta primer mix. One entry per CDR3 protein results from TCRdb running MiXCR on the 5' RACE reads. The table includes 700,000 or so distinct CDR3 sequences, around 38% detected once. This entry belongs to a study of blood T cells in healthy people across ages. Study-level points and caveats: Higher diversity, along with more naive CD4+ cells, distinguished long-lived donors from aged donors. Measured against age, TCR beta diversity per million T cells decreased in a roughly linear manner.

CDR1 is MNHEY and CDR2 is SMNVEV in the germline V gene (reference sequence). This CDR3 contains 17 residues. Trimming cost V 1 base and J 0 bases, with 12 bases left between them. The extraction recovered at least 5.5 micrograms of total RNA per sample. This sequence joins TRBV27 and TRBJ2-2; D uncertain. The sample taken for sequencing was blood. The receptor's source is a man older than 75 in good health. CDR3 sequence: CASSLWVVPTNTGELFF. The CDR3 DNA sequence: TGTGCCAGCAGTTTATGGGTGGTTCCCACGAACACCGGGGAGCTGTTTTTT.